A single sample is the source of the 4 T cell receptor beta chains below, sequenced in a study of blood T cell repertoires in COVID-19. The data were produced by immunoSEQ multiplex PCR, yet TCRdb's version contains in-frame clones alone and is incomplete. The data contain about 220,000 clones, 70% to 90% of them singletons. The specimen was PBMCs or T cells enriched from blood (not recorded which). The receptors here all came from a woman aged 35 to 49 with acute COVID-19.

V usage is TRBV11-2 and J usage is TRBJ2-2; TRBD2 agrees at 7 bases. The CDR3 is 14 residues long. Germline loops: CDR1 SGHAT, CDR2 FQNNGV. V lost 4 bases and J lost 7; bases outside the gene matches: 6. For the CDR3, the DNA is TGTGCCAGCAGCTCAACCTGGACTAGCGGGGAGCTGTTTTTT. Residues: CASSSTWTSGELFF.

The chain recombines TRBV6-5 with TRBJ2-2, with D hard to call. Deletions cut 4 bases from V and 7 bases from J, with 10 bases between. Per germline, CDR1 MNHEY and CDR2 SVGAGI. The CDR3 loop spans 13 amino acids. CDR3: CASSLAVGGELFF. As DNA, the CDR3 is TGTGCCAGCAGTTTAGCTGTTGGCGGGGAGCTGTTTTTT.

The CDR3 protein is CASSQDYPVGAYGYTF. CDR3 nucleotides: TGCGCCAGCAGCCAAGATTACCCGGTGGGGGCTTATGGCTACACCTTC. J is TRBJ1-2 and V is TRBV4-3, with D possibly being TRBD1 (6 bases). The germline V and J ends were trimmed by 0 bases and 5 bases, with 16 bases remaining between them. This CDR3 spans 16 amino acids. Germline CDR1 and CDR2: LGHNA and YSLEER.

The chain recombines TRBV20-1 with TRBJ1-2; no definite D call. With 3 bases removed from V and 2 bases from J, the gap between germline ends came to 7 bases. The CDR3 consists of 12 residues. CDR1 and CDR2 from the germline V gene are DFQATT and SNEGSKA (reference sequence). CDR3: CSASARNYGYTF. DNA for the CDR3: TGCAGTGCTAGTGCCAGGAACTATGGCTACACCTTC.